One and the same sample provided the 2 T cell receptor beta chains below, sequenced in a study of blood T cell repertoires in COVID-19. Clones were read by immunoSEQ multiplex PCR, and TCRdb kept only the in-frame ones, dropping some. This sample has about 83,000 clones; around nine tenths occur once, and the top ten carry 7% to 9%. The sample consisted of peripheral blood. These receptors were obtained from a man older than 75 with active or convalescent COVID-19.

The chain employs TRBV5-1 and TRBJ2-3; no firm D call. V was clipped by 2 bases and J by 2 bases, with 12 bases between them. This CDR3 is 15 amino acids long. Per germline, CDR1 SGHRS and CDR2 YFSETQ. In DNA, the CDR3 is TGCGCCAGCAGCTTCACCGTCACTCTCACAGATACGCAGTATTTT. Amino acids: CASSFTVTLTDTQYF.

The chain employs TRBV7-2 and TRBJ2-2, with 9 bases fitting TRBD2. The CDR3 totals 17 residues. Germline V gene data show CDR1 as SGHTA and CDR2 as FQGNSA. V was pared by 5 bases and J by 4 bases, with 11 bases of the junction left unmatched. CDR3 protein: CASSGGRGLAATGELFF. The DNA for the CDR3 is TGTGCCAGCAGCGGCGGCCGGGGACTAGCCGCCACCGGGGAGCTGTTTTTT.